This T cell receptor (beta chain) was captured in a study of OX40 agonist ivuxolimab in advanced cancers. Study information: The patients' treatment was ivuxolimab, an agonistic anti-OX40 (CD134) antibody. Ivuxolimab was delivered to patients intravenously every 2 weeks at doses spanning 0.01 to 10 mg/kg. General study findings and limits: Expanded clones belonging to CD8+ T cells outnumbered, on average, those of CD4+.

Sequencing used immunoSEQ multiplex PCR; TCRdb keeps in-frame clones, though not all of them. The repertoire holds some 59,000 clones, with roughly 90% as singletons. Blood draws occurred at baseline, cycle 4 day 1, and cycle 7 day 1. The germline V gene encodes CDR1 SGHRS and CDR2 YFSETQ. The CDR3 contains 14 residues. Trimming took 4 bases from V and 4 from J; bases not matched to a gene: 8. As regards this clone: Its antigen is not identified.

The V gene is TRBV5-1, the J gene TRBJ2-7; 7 positions match TRBD1. This receptor was obtained from an adult with an advanced solid tumor such as melanoma, head and neck, liver or kidney cancer. The specimen comprised CD4+ or CD8+ T cells sorted from blood, sampled in a trial of the OX40 agonist ivuxolimab. Here the CDR3 DNA reads TGCGCCAGCAGCCGGCTCTCAGGGGGTTACGAGCAGTACTTC. This gives the protein CASSRLSGGYEQYF.